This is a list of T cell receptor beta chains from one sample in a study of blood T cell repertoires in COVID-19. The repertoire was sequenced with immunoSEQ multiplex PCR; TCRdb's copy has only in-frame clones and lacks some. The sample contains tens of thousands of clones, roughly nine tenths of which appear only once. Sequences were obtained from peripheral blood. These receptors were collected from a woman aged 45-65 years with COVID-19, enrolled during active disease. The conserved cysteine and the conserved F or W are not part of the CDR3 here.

CDR3 protein: ASSSPSEQGAGGYT; V gene: TRBV28
CDR3 protein: ASSLAGGNYGYT; V gene: TRBV28
CDR3 protein: ASSFLNVAMNTEAF; V gene: TRBV27
CDR3 protein: ASSYSRFRRVYNEQF; V gene: TRBV3-1/TRBV3-2
CDR3 protein: ASSPDVTGGTGYT; V gene: TRBV18
CDR3 protein: ASSKLAGSSYEQY; V gene: TRBV19
CDR3 protein: ASSLPLPTANYGYT; V gene: TRBV28
CDR3 protein: ASSLMYFRGRRMNTEAF; V gene: TRBV7-3
CDR3 protein: ASSLVAGVSNEQF; V gene: TRBV5-4
CDR3 protein: SVAVGGRTEAF; V gene: TRBV29-1
CDR3 protein: ASSEGGYEQY; V gene: TRBV6-1
CDR3 protein: ASNSPGTGNTIY; V gene: TRBV25-1
CDR3 protein: ASKYKASSYEQY; V gene: TRBV6-6
CDR3 protein: ASSLPGQGAHQPQH; V gene: TRBV9
CDR3 protein: ATSRDRYEQF; V gene: TRBV15
CDR3 protein: ASSLKALGGYGYT; V gene: TRBV28
CDR3 protein: ASSFGSGEQY; V gene: TRBV5-6
CDR3 protein: ASTHSRTATGELF; V gene: TRBV9
CDR3 protein: ASSLGTGYLYEQY; V gene: TRBV5-8
CDR3 protein: ASSLGRGSGRVDTQY; V gene: TRBV11-2
CDR3 protein: ASSSRLAGIDYNEQF; V gene: TRBV11-3
CDR3 protein: SVSTSGRMSEQF; V gene: TRBV29-1
CDR3 protein: ASSQRSGQGQPQH; V gene: TRBV4-1
CDR3 protein: AYSRHNLGIEQF; V gene: TRBV30
CDR3 protein: ASSQGARGGETQY; V gene: TRBV4-1
CDR3 protein: ASSTPGSISGANVLT; V gene: TRBV19
CDR3 protein: ASKGENEQF; V gene: TRBV21-1
CDR3 protein: ASSLSRGIDTEAF; V gene: TRBV27
CDR3 protein: ASSPGGLAGAYEQY; V gene: TRBV6-2/TRBV6-3
CDR3 protein: ASSQIAGGETQY; V gene: TRBV4-1
CDR3 protein: ASSEGLAGEQF; V gene: TRBV9
CDR3 protein: AIDQGKVNSNQPQH; V gene: TRBV6-6
CDR3 protein: ASSPTDGGNQPQH; V gene: TRBV28
CDR3 protein: ASSSGQHNSPLH; V gene: TRBV28
CDR3 protein: ASSSGAGGWNSPLH; V gene: TRBV5-1
CDR3 protein: ASSFGDISYEQY; V gene: TRBV5-1
CDR3 protein: ATSDLQGLSTDTQY; V gene: TRBV24-1
CDR3 protein: ASSDTIQDTQY; V gene: TRBV6-4
CDR3 protein: ASSQVRGLRNTEAF; V gene: TRBV4-1
CDR3 protein: ASSGATGGPGNTIY; V gene: TRBV9
CDR3 protein: ATSLGQGASTYNEQF; V gene: TRBV24-1
CDR3 protein: ASSLLQSGRIQPQH; V gene: TRBV28
CDR3 protein: ASSYVLAPPYEQY; V gene: TRBV6-5
CDR3 protein: ASSQVGEPQH; V gene: TRBV4-1
CDR3 protein: ASSLSTGGARAGYT; V gene: TRBV28
CDR3 protein: ASSLGIDSPLH; V gene: TRBV5-1
CDR3 protein: ASSRGGSYNEQF; V gene: TRBV9
CDR3 protein: ASSQTGVIETQY; V gene: TRBV4-1